The 13 T cell receptor beta chains given below trace back to one sample, sequenced in a study of T-cell reconstitution after alpha-beta-depleted transplantation in children. TCRbeta library construction was performed incorporating unique molecular identifiers. TCRdb recomputed calls from the PCR reads with MiXCR, one row per CDR3 protein. The table lists a few hundred thousand distinct CDR3 sequences, roughly 25% of them singletons. The sequencing here drew on PBMCs, taken before TCRalphabeta/CD19-depleted stem cell transplant. Receptors originate from a girl aged 2-10 years with Fanconi anemia, due to receive a stem cell transplant.

This clonotype showed up many times. The V call is TRBV6-6, the J call TRBJ1-4; D ambiguous. Germline V CDR1 and CDR2: MNHNY, SVGAGI (reference sequence). V lost 10 bases to trimming and J lost 6 bases, with 9 bases between them. The CDR3 totals 11 residues. CDR3 sequence: CATTLYEKLFF. Written as DNA, the CDR3 is TGTGCCACCACTTTGTATGAAAAACTGTTTTTT.

This clonotype appeared a few times. The genes are TRBV7-8 and TRBJ2-1; D may be TRBD1 or TRBD2 (5 bases each). The CDR3 length is 16 residues. Trimming took off 2 bases at V and 7 bases at J, with 18 bases between the two ends. Looked up from germline, CDR1 is SGHVS and CDR2 is FQNEAQ. Here the CDR3 reads CASSLSVGTVTNEQFF. CDR3 DNA: TGTGCCAGCAGCTTAAGTGTCGGGACGGTGACTAATGAGCAGTTCTTC.

This clonotype has at least ten counts. The CDR3 protein is CASSPRLAHEQYF. The CDR3 region has the DNA TGTGCCAGCAGTCCGCGACTAGCCCACGAGCAGTACTTC. The rearrangement joins TRBV12-3 or TRBV12-4 to TRBJ2-7; 7 nucleotides agree with TRBD2. The CDR3 runs 13 residues. The ends lost 5 bases at V and 5 bases at J; junction bases unmatched: 6.

This clonotype was found a few times. The chain recombines TRBV28 with TRBJ2-1; 12 bases map to TRBD2. Germline V lookup: CDR1 MDHEN, CDR2 SYDVKM. This CDR3 is built from 14 residues. Trimming at V came to 10 bases and at J to 8 bases, leaving 9 bases not matched to a gene. The CDR3 sequence: CANRLAGDRYEQFF. The DNA for the CDR3 is TGTGCCAACCGACTAGCGGGAGATAGGTATGAGCAGTTCTTC.

This clonotype was seen repeatedly, ten times or more. J is TRBJ1-2 and V is TRBV12-3 or TRBV12-4; D call uncertain. This CDR3 has 12 residues. The V gene lost 2 bases and the J gene lost 9 bases, with 10 bases spanning the gap. CDR3 nucleotide sequence: TGTGCCAGCAGTTTAAGAACCTACAGCTACACCTTC. Amino acid sequence: CASSLRTYSYTF.

This clonotype was seen many times. The genes are TRBV29-1 and TRBJ1-1, with a possible D match to TRBD1 (5 bases). The V and J ends lost 7 bases and 7 bases respectively, with 10 bases between them. This CDR3 comprises 10 residues. Germline-derived CDR1 and CDR2 are SQVTM and ANQGSEA. In DNA form, the CDR3 reads TGCAGCGCCCACAGGATTGAAGCTTTCTTT. This sequence encodes CSAHRIEAFF.

The chain couples TRBV19 to TRBJ2-2; D uncertain. The CDR3 is 14 amino acids. The germline V and J ends were trimmed by 3 bases and 0 bases, with 5 bases remaining between them. Germline lookup yields CDR1 LNHDA and CDR2 SQIVND (reference sequence). The CDR3: CASSIGSNTGELFF. CDR3 sequence (DNA): TGTGCCAGTAGTATTGGCTCGAACACCGGGGAGCTGTTTTTT.

Ten or more counts support this clonotype. CDR3 bases: TGCAGTGCTAAGACTAGCGGGGACTACTACAATGAGCAGTTCTTC. Protein sequence: CSAKTSGDYYNEQFF. The chain has TRBV20-1 and TRBJ2-1; 11 bases match TRBD2. This CDR3 is built from 15 residues. Germline assignment: CDR1 DFQATT and CDR2 SNEGSKA (reference sequence). V lost 4 bases and J lost 3; bases outside the gene matches: 5.

The CDR3 coding sequence is TGTGCCAGCAGTTACGTCGGTAGCGGGATTTCCGGGGAGCTGTTTTTT. Protein product: CASSYVGSGISGELFF. This chain uses TRBV6-2 or TRBV6-3 with TRBJ2-2; 8 nucleotides line up with TRBD2. The CDR3 has 16 residues. CDR1 MNHEY and CDR2 SVGEGT come from the germline V gene. The junction had 8 bases not matched to a gene; V was cut back by 2 bases and J by 6 bases.

V usage is TRBV20-1 and J usage is TRBJ2-1; D may correspond to TRBD1 or TRBD2 (5 bases each). CDR1 DFQATT and CDR2 SNEGSKA come from the germline V gene (reference sequence). The CDR3 totals 13 residues. V lost 1 base, J lost 10 bases, and 14 bases lay in between. The CDR3 loop reads CSARGGTVWEQFF. In DNA form, the CDR3 reads TGCAGTGCTAGAGGTGGGACGGTCTGGGAGCAGTTCTTC.

This clonotype was detected a few times. The gene calls are TRBV9 and TRBJ1-1, with D perhaps matching TRBD1 (5 bases). With 0 bases removed from V and 8 bases from J, the gap between germline ends came to 11 bases. The germline gives CDR1 SGDLS, CDR2 YYNGEE. The CDR3 has 13 residues. CDR3 protein: CASSVVSGREAFF. CDR3 bases: TGTGCCAGCAGCGTAGTTTCAGGGCGCGAAGCTTTCTTT.

The V call is TRBV7-2, the J call TRBJ2-7; 11 positions agree with TRBD2. After removal of 7 bases from V and 3 bases from J, the junction contained 14 bases not matched to a gene. Germline CDR1 is SGHTA and CDR2 is FQGNSA. This CDR3 is built from 17 residues. CDR3 nucleotide sequence: TGTGCCAGCACCCGAGGGTCTAGCGGGAGGATGATCTACGAGCAGTACTTC. Its protein product is CASTRGSSGRMIYEQYF.

The V call is TRBV19, the J call TRBJ2-2; the D is unclear. Germline assignment: CDR1 LNHDA and CDR2 SQIVND (reference sequence). V lost 3 bases and J lost 4, with 12 bases in between. The length of the CDR3 is 15 residues. As DNA, the CDR3 is TGTGCCAGTAGTATCTTGGCAGCTGCCACCGGGGAGCTGTTTTTT. It codes for CASSILAAATGELFF.